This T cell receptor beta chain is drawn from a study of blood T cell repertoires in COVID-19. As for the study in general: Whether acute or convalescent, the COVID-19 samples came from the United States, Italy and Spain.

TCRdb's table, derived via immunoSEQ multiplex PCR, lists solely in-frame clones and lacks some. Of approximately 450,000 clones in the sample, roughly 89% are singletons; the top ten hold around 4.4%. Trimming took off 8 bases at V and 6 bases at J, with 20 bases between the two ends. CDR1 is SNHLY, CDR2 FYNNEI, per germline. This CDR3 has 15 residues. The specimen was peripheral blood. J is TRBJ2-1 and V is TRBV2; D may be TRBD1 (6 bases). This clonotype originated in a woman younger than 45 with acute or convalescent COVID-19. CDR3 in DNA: TGTGCCAGCGTTCCGGACAGTTGGGGTAGCAATGAGCAGTTCTTC. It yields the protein CASVPDSWGSNEQFF.